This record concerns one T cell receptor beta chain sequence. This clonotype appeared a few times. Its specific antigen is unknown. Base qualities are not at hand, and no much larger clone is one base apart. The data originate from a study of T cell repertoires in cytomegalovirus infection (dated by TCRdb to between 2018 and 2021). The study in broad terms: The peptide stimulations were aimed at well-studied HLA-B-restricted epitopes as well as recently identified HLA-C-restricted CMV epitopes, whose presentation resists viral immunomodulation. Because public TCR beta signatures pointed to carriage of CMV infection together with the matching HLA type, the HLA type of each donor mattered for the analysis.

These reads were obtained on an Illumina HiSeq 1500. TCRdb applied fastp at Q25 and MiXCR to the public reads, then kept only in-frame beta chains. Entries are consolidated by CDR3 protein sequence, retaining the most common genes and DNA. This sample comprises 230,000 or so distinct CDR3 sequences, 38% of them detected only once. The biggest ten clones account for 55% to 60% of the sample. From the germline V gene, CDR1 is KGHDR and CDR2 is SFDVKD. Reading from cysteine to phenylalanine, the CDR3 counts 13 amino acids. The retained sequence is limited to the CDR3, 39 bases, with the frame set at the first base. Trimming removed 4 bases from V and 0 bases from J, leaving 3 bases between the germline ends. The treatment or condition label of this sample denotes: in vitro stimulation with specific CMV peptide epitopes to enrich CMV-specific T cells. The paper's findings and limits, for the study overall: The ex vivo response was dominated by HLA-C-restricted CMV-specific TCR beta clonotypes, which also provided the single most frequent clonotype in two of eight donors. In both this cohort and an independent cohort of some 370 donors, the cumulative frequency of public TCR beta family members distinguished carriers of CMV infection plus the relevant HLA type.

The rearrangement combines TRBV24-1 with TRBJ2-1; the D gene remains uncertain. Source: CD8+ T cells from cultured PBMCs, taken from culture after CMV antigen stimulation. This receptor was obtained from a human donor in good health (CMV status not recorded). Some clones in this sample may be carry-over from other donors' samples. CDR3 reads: CATSDSSYNEQFF. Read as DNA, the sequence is TGTGCCACCAGTGACAGCTCCTACAATGAGCAGTTCTTC.